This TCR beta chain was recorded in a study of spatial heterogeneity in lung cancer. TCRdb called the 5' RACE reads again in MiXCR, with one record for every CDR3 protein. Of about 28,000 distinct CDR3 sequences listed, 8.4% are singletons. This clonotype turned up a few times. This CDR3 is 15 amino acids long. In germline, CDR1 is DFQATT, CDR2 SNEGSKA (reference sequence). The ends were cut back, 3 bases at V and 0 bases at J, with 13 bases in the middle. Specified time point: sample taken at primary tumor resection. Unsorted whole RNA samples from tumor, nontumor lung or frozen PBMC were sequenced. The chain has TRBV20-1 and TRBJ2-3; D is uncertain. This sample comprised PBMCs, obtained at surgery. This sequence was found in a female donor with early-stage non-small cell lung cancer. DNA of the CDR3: TGCAGTGCTAGGGTTTTGGCACGTAGCACAGATACGCAGTATTTT. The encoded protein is CSARVLARSTDTQYF.